These 19 T cell receptor beta chains share one sample of origin, sequenced in a study of blood T cell repertoires in COVID-19. Some clones are missing from TCRdb's copy, which holds only in-frame ones; the method was immunoSEQ multiplex PCR. The sample yields around 200,000 clones, roughly 87% seen once. Sequencing used peripheral blood. The source of these receptors is a middle-aged woman with acute or convalescent COVID-19.

The chain carries TRBV6-4 and TRBJ2-1; TRBD1 aligns across 12 bases. Losses at the gene ends were 4 bases for V and 7 bases for J; bases not matched to a gene: 2. From germline, CDR1 is MRHNA and CDR2 SNTAGT. This CDR3 has 14 residues. The CDR3 sequence is CASSAGQGANEQFF. CDR3 nucleotides: TGTGCCAGCAGTGCGGGACAGGGGGCGAATGAGCAGTTCTTC.

The J gene is TRBJ1-5, the V gene TRBV7-8, with D possibly TRBD1 on 6 matching bases. This CDR3 region has 14 residues. Trimming left V 5 bases short and J 3 bases short, with 11 bases between. Germline V gene lookup returns CDR1 SGHVS and CDR2 FQNEAQ. The CDR3 loop reads CASSPGQINQPQHF. CDR3 nucleotide sequence: TGTGCCAGCAGCCCAGGACAGATCAATCAGCCCCAGCATTTT. Variable domain in full (rest from reference TRBV7-8 and TRBJ1-5): GAGVSQSPRYKVAKRGQDVALRCDPISGHVSLFWYQQALGQGPEFLTYFQNEAQLDKSGLPSDRFFAERPEGSVSTLKIQRTQQEDSAVYLCASSPGQINQPQHFGDGTRLSIL.

This chain joins TRBV6-5 and TRBJ2-5; 7 bases match TRBD1. V dropped 4 bases and J dropped 5; count of bases not matched to a gene: 7. CDR1 and CDR2 from the germline V gene are MNHEY and SVGAGI. CDR3 length equals 14 residues. The CDR3 loop is CASSLGQALETQYF. The CDR3 coding sequence is TGTGCCAGCAGTTTAGGACAGGCTTTGGAGACCCAGTACTTC.

The V gene is TRBV9, the J gene TRBJ2-3; perhaps TRBD2 as D (6 bases). The CDR3 loop spans 17 amino acids. The V gene's germline CDR1 is SGDLS and CDR2 YYNGEE. Trimming cost V 0 bases and J 1 base, with 15 bases left between them. In DNA form, the CDR3 reads TGTGCCAGCAGCGTAGTAGGTAGCGGAGGTGGCACAGATACGCAGTATTTT. Protein sequence: CASSVVGSGGGTDTQYF.

This chain links TRBV28 with TRBJ1-4; 10 bases agree with TRBD1. The CDR3 is 15 residues long. Germline CDR1 is MDHEN and CDR2 is SYDVKM. V lost 10 bases and J lost 6; bases outside the gene matches: 11. CDR3 in DNA: TGTGCCACCCAGTCCGTGGGGACAGGGGATGAAAAACTGTTTTTT. Protein: CATQSVGTGDEKLFF.

The CDR3 spells CASSLWRGPSYNEQFF. DNA of the CDR3: TGTGCCAGCAGCTTATGGCGGGGACCCTCCTACAATGAGCAGTTCTTC. V is TRBV7-8 and J is TRBJ2-1, with a weak D call TRBD2 (6 bases). V was shortened by 2 bases and J by 0 bases, with 11 bases between the two germline ends. Germline CDR1 SGHVS, CDR2 FQNEAQ. The CDR3 runs 16 residues.

This chain joins TRBV5-1 and TRBJ1-1; D not certain. Germline V gene lookup returns CDR1 SGHRS and CDR2 YFSETQ. V lost 4 bases, J lost 1 base, and 14 bases lay in between. The CDR3 is 15 residues long. CDR3: CASSQLEVGNTEAFF. The CDR3 DNA follows: TGCGCCAGCAGCCAGTTAGAGGTTGGGAACACTGAAGCTTTCTTT.

This chain joins TRBV7-2 and TRBJ1-1, with D possibly being TRBD1 (6 bases). Trimming stripped 3 bases from V and 3 bases from J, with 14 bases between. Germline-derived CDR1 and CDR2 are SGHTA and FQGNSA. The length of the CDR3 is 15 residues. The CDR3 sequence is CASSFPGTSDTEAFF. Written as DNA, the CDR3 is TGTGCCAGCAGCTTTCCAGGGACATCCGACACTGAAGCTTTCTTT.

The chain combines TRBV4-2 with TRBJ2-2; tentative D call: TRBD2 (6 bases). This CDR3 region has 15 residues. The germline gives CDR1 LGHNA, CDR2 YNFKEQ. V lost 3 bases and J lost 3, with 11 bases in between. CDR3: CASSQRDFDTGELFF. CDR3 coding DNA: TGTGCCAGCAGCCAGCGGGACTTCGACACCGGGGAGCTGTTTTTT.

This clone was observed a few times. This sequence joins TRBV5-1 and TRBJ1-2, with D uncertain. Looked up from germline, CDR1 is SGHRS and CDR2 is YFSETQ. This CDR3 is 13 amino acids long. V was trimmed by 4 bases and J by 0 bases, leaving 7 bases between them. For the CDR3, the DNA is TGCGCCAGCAGCCCTCCAGCTAACTATGGCTACACCTTC. This encodes CASSPPANYGYTF.

The chain combines TRBV12-5 with TRBJ2-1; 9 nucleotides agree with TRBD2. V was clipped by 3 bases and J by 4 bases; unmatched bases: 4. The CDR3 covers 15 residues. The germline gives CDR1 LGHNT, CDR2 FRNRAP. CDR3 amino acids: CASGLGAGGYNEQFF. The DNA for the CDR3 is TGTGCTAGTGGTTTAGGAGCGGGAGGATACAATGAGCAGTTCTTC.

Only one count was recorded for this clone. This chain connects TRBV7-3 to TRBJ2-3, with 7 bases lining up with TRBD2. Germline V CDR1 and CDR2: SGHTA, FQGTGA. This CDR3 comprises 14 residues. With 3 bases clipped from V and 1 base from J, the junction kept 1 base outside the gene matches. CDR3 protein: CASSFTSGTDTQYF. The CDR3 bases are TGTGCCAGCAGCTTTACTAGCGGCACAGATACGCAGTATTTT.

This clone was detected a few times. The chain couples TRBV7-9 to TRBJ1-2; weak D call: TRBD1 (6 bases). V lost 0 bases, J lost 13 bases, and 21 bases lay in between. Germline CDR1 SEHNR, CDR2 FQNEAQ (reference sequence). The CDR3 has 15 amino acids. CDR3 nucleotide sequence: TGTGCCAGCAGCTTAGCGATCGGGACACCCGTTTTGGGCACCTTC. This sequence encodes CASSLAIGTPVLGTF.

The gene calls are TRBV11-3 and TRBJ2-2; no reliable D call. The CDR3 spans 14 residues. With 5 bases removed from V and 2 bases from J, the gap between germline ends came to 9 bases. CDR1 and CDR2 from the germline V gene are SGHNT and YENEEA. CDR3 bases: TGTGCCAGCAGCCCCACAATAAACACCGGGGAGCTGTTTTTT. Amino acids: CASSPTINTGELFF. Together with reference TRBV11-3 and TRBJ2-2, the CDR3 gives the full variable domain: EAGVVQSPRYKIIEKKQPVAFWCNPISGHNTLYWYLQNLGQGPELLIRYENEEAVDDSQLPKDRFSAERLKGVDSTLKIQPAELGDSAVYLCASSPTINTGELFFGEGSRLTVL.

This sequence joins TRBV7-8 and TRBJ2-1; 15 bases are a match to TRBD2. The CDR3 has 18 residues. The junction had 8 bases not matched to a gene; V was cut back by 5 bases and J by 3 bases. Germline CDR1 and CDR2: SGHVS and FQNEAQ. The CDR3 nucleotides read TGTGCCAGCAGCAACCCGGGGACTAGCGGGGGGTACTACAATGAGCAGTTCTTC. This encodes CASSNPGTSGGYYNEQFF.

This clone was detected only once. The V call is TRBV7-8, the J call TRBJ1-4; D is unclear. Trimming removed 2 bases at V and 3 bases at J, with 10 bases between. The V gene's germline CDR1 is SGHVS and CDR2 FQNEAQ. CDR3 length: 15 residues. The CDR3: CASSLRRRPNEKLFF. CDR3 DNA: TGTGCCAGCAGCTTACGACGGAGGCCTAATGAAAAACTGTTTTTT.

This chain connects TRBV5-1 to TRBJ1-1; D is unclear. Germline V gene sequence: CDR1 SGHRS, CDR2 YFSETQ. Between the trimmed V and J ends, which lost 0 bases and 6 bases, there was a span of 9 bases. This CDR3 contains 13 residues. The DNA for the CDR3 is TGCGCCAGCAGCTTGGGGGTGGGAGCTGAAGCTTTCTTT. Protein: CASSLGVGAEAFF.

The gene calls are TRBV19 and TRBJ1-2; the D gene is possibly TRBD1 (6 bases). The V and J ends lost 4 bases and 7 bases respectively, with 16 bases between them. Per the germline V gene, CDR1 is LNHDA and CDR2 is SQIVND (reference sequence). The CDR3 contains 14 residues. The DNA of the CDR3 is TGTGCCAGTAGTACCTCTTCTCAGGGGAGTGGCTACACCTTC. Its translation: CASSTSSQGSGYTF. The complete variable domain, with remaining parts taken from reference TRBV19 and TRBJ1-2, reads DGGITQSPKYLFRKEGQNVTLSCEQNLNHDAMYWYRQDPGQGLRLIYYSQIVNDFQKGDIAEGYSVSREKKESFPLTVTSAQKNPTAFYLCASSTSSQGSGYTFGSGTRLTVV.

V and J are TRBV27 and TRBJ2-7, with TRBD2 identical over 7 bases. This CDR3 spans 15 amino acids. Germline V gene sequence: CDR1 MNHEY, CDR2 SMNVEV (reference sequence). J was trimmed by 0 bases and V by 3 bases; bases with no gene match: 5. DNA for the CDR3: TGTGCCAGCAGTTTGAGGCGGGAGCCCTCCTACGAGCAGTACTTC. Its translation: CASSLRREPSYEQYF.